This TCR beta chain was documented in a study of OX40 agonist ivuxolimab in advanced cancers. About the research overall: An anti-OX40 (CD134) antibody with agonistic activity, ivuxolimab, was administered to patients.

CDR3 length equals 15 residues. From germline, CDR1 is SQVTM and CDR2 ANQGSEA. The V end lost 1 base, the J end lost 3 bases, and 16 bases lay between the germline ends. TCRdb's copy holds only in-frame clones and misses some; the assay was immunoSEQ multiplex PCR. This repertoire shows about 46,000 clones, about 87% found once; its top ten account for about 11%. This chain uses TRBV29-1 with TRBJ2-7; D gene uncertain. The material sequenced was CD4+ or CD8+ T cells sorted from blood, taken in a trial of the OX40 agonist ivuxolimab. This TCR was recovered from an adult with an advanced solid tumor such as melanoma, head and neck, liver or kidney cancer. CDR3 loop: CSVEVRGLRGYEQYF. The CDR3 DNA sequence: TGCAGCGTTGAAGTACGAGGTCTACGCGGCTACGAGCAGTACTTC.